The next 4 T cell receptor beta chains were all read from a single sample in a study of blood T cell repertoires in COVID-19. Produced via immunoSEQ multiplex PCR; TCRdb's table is partial and in-frame only. The table has 70,000 or so clones, 80% to 90% seen once; the top ten hold around 30%. Sample: peripheral blood. The source of these receptors is a woman aged 80 or older with active or convalescent COVID-19.

V gene TRBV27 combines with J gene TRBJ1-2; TRBD1 matches 9 bases. The CDR3 sequence is 15 residues long. Germline values: CDR1 MNHEY, CDR2 SMNVEV (reference sequence). Losses at the gene ends were 5 bases for V and 3 bases for J; bases not matched to a gene: 7. The DNA of the CDR3 is TGTGCCAGCAGTAAGTCGGGACAGGGTTACTATGGCTACACCTTC. This encodes CASSKSGQGYYGYTF.

The V gene is TRBV6-2 or TRBV6-3, the J gene TRBJ1-1; D is perhaps TRBD1 (5 bases). The germline CDR1 and CDR2 sequences are MNHEY and SVGEGT. There are 15 residues in the CDR3. V was shortened by 2 bases and J by 3 bases, with 13 bases between the two germline ends. CDR3 sequence: CASSYRGLEHTEAFF. The CDR3 DNA reads as TGTGCCAGCAGTTACCGGGGACTGGAGCACACTGAAGCTTTCTTT.

The rearrangement uses TRBV7-2 and TRBJ2-5; D is ambiguous. The germline V gene encodes CDR1 SGHTA and CDR2 FQGNSA. Trimming took off 4 bases at V and 1 base at J, with 13 bases between the two ends. The CDR3 is 15 amino acids. Here the CDR3 DNA reads TGTGCCAGCAGCTCGGTGAGGTTAGGCCAAGAGACCCAGTACTTC. Its translation is CASSSVRLGQETQYF.

Only a few counts were recorded for this clone. This rearrangement joins TRBV18 to TRBJ1-2; the match to TRBD1 covers 12 bases. Germline V gene sequence: CDR1 KGHSH, CDR2 LQKENI. The CDR3 sequence is 14 residues long. V was pared by 6 bases and J by 8 bases, with 7 bases of the junction left unmatched. The CDR3 nucleotides read TGTGCCAGCTCCGCGGGACAGGGGGCTCGGGGCTACACCTTC. Amino acid sequence: CASSAGQGARGYTF.